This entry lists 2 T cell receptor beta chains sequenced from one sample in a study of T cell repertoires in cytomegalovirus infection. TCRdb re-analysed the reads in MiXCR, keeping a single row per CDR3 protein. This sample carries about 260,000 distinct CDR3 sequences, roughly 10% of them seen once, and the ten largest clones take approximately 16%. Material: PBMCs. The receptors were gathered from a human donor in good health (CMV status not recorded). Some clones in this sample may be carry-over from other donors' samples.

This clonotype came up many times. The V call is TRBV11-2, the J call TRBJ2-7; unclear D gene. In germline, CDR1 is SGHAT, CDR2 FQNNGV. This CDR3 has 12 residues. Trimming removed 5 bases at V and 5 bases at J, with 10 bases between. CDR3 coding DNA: TGTGCCAGCAGCCCCCGTGGCCACGAGCAGTACTTC. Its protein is CASSPRGHEQYF. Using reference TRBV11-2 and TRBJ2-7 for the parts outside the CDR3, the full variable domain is EAGVAQSPRYKIIEKRQSVAFWCNPISGHATLYWYQQILGQGPKLLIQFQNNGVVDDSQLPKDRFSAERLKGVDSTLKIQPAKLEDSAVYLCASSPRGHEQYFGPGTRLTVT.

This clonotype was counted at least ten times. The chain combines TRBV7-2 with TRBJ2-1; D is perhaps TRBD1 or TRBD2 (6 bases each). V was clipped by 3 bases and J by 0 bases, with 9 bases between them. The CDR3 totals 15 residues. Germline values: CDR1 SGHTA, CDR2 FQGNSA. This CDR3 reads CASSFGGTSYNEQFF. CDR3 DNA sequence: TGTGCCAGCAGCTTCGGGGGCACCTCCTACAATGAGCAGTTCTTC.